The present T cell receptor (beta chain) was sequenced within a study of lymphopenia after photon versus proton radiotherapy. Study results and caveats: Authors raise, but do not show, better survival with proton therapy. Relative stability marked proton patients; photon patients lost diversity and naive cells. Larger post-nadir TCR diversity loss correlated inversely with survival in deceased patients. Oligoclonal CD8+ Temra expansion after nadir drove photon patients' diversity drop.

In regard to this clone: Its antigen is not identified.

Trimming shortened V by 0 bases and J by 9 bases, and 16 bases separated the two germline ends. The CDR3 length is 15 residues. The germline V gene encodes CDR1 SGHNT and CDR2 YYREEE (reference sequence). TCRdb keeps only in-frame clones here, not all; method: immunoSEQ multiplex PCR. Among about 35,000 clones listed, 92% were seen once. The V gene is TRBV5-4, the J gene TRBJ2-1; D assignment may be TRBD1 or TRBD2 (5 bases each). Material: peripheral blood, obtained from a patient treated with photon-based radiotherapy. This receptor was obtained from a man aged 55-75 years with cholangiocarcinoma. This CDR3 is CASSLVGTPGSEQFF. DNA of the CDR3: TGTGCCAGCAGCTTGGTTGGGACCCCTGGCAGTGAGCAGTTCTTC.